This entry concerns a single T cell receptor (beta chain). Its antigen is as yet unknown. The CDR3 runs 14 residues. Losses at the gene ends were 4 bases for V and 8 bases for J; bases not matched to a gene: 12. CDR1 and CDR2 from the germline V gene are GTSNPN and SVGIG (reference sequence). The entry originates in a study of cytomegalovirus exposure and HLA in healthy donors. Both 60 Vbeta primers and 13 Jbeta primers went into the PCR. Repertoires were generated with immunoSEQ multiplex PCR, while TCRdb's copy carries only in-frame clones and drops some. The table lists about 67,000 clones, with 15% to 20% in the top ten. Regarding the study as a whole: Productive status was seen about 87% or about 30% of the time for most TCR beta V segments in an earlier analysis.

V gene TRBV30 combines with J gene TRBJ1-2; TRBD1 matches 8 bases. The sequence was obtained from a boy aged 10-17 years in good health and CMV-seronegative. The sequenced material came from PBMCs. The CDR3 sequence: CAWTADRVVRGYTF. The CDR3 coding sequence is TGTGCCTGGACCGCGGACAGGGTGGTTCGGGGCTACACCTTC.